Presented here are 24 T cell receptor beta chains from one specimen sequenced in a study of blood T cell repertoires in COVID-19. The assay was immunoSEQ multiplex PCR, and TCRdb's table has in-frame clones only and misses some. The table records approximately 500,000 clones, 70% to 90% of them present only once. The specimen sequenced was peripheral blood. These receptors were obtained from a human donor in a cohort sampled during active COVID-19.

A few counts support this clone. The V gene is TRBV19, the J gene TRBJ2-1, with TRBD2 identical over 7 bases. The CDR3 loop spans 13 amino acids. CDR1 LNHDA and CDR2 SQIVND come from the germline V gene (reference sequence). V lost 4 bases and J lost 7; bases outside the gene matches: 4. Here the CDR3 reads CASSSTSVNEQFF. The DNA for the CDR3 is TGTGCCAGTAGTAGCACTAGCGTGAATGAGCAGTTCTTC. Drawing the rest from reference TRBV19 and TRBJ2-1, the complete variable domain is DGGITQSPKYLFRKEGQNVTLSCEQNLNHDAMYWYRQDPGQGLRLIYYSQIVNDFQKGDIAEGYSVSREKKESFPLTVTSAQKNPTAFYLCASSSTSVNEQFFGPGTRLTVL.

This chain joins TRBV28 and TRBJ1-2, with D uncertain. V lost 1 base and J lost 8, with 17 bases in between. The CDR3 consists of 15 residues. Germline lookup yields CDR1 MDHEN and CDR2 SYDVKM. The CDR3 sequence is CASSLSPTELFGYTF. The CDR3 region has the DNA TGTGCCAGCAGTTTATCCCCCACCGAGCTCTTCGGCTACACCTTC.

This rearrangement joins TRBV5-6 to TRBJ2-4; TRBD2 matches at 8 bases. CDR1 is SGHDT and CDR2 is YYEEEE in the germline V gene. The CDR3 has 17 residues. The trim removed 0 bases at V and 0 bases at J, leaving 5 bases unmatched. CDR3 residues: CASSLVIAGLAKNIQYF. CDR3 in DNA: TGTGCCAGCAGCTTGGTTATAGCGGGACTAGCCAAAAACATTCAGTACTTC.

This chain connects TRBV5-1 to TRBJ2-1, with a tentative D call TRBD2 (6 bases). CDR1 and CDR2 from the germline V gene are SGHRS and YFSETQ. V was shortened by 0 bases and J by 6 bases, with 13 bases between the two germline ends. CDR3 size: 15 residues. The CDR3 protein is CASSLEYGSGNEQFF. The CDR3 DNA reads as TGCGCCAGCAGCTTGGAATACGGGAGCGGCAATGAGCAGTTCTTC.

The J gene is TRBJ2-7, the V gene TRBV6-5, with D uncertain. The V gene's germline CDR1 is MNHEY and CDR2 SVGAGI. The CDR3 contains 15 residues. V lost 6 bases and J 6 bases, leaving 21 bases between the germline ends. The CDR3 DNA follows: TGTGCCAGCAGCCAAACCGGGTCCCCTGAGCTCGAGCAGTACTTC. Its translation: CASSQTGSPELEQYF.

The V gene is TRBV6-1, the J gene TRBJ2-1; TRBD2 matches 8 bases. Germline-derived CDR1 and CDR2 are MNHNS and SASEGT. Trimming took 3 bases from V and 5 from J; bases not matched to a gene: 6. This CDR3 region has 15 residues. The CDR3 loop is CASSESSGSNNEQFF. For the CDR3, the DNA is TGTGCCAGCAGTGAGTCCAGCGGGAGCAACAATGAGCAGTTCTTC.

The gene calls are TRBV25-1 and TRBJ1-4; D is uncertain. With 5 bases removed from V and 5 bases from J, the gap between germline ends came to 18 bases. CDR3 length: 16 amino acids. The germline V gene has CDR1 MGHDK and CDR2 SYGVNS. CDR3: CASSSYLAPGNEKLFF. The DNA of the CDR3 is TGTGCCAGCAGTTCTTATCTGGCCCCGGGAAATGAAAAACTGTTTTTT.

The chain combines TRBV6-2 or TRBV6-3 with TRBJ1-6, with D unclear. Germline V gene data show CDR1 as MNHEY and CDR2 as SVGEGT. The CDR3 has 12 amino acids. V was pared by 5 bases and J by 8 bases, with 7 bases between. CDR3 DNA: TGTGCCAGCAGTATCGGGGATTCACCCCTCCACTTT. Translated: CASSIGDSPLHF.

Here the CDR3 DNA reads TGTGCCACCAAGGGACAGGGCCTAGGGGAGCAGTACTTC. It translates to CATKGQGLGEQYF. The chain links TRBV25-1 to TRBJ2-7; 9 bases align to TRBD1. Germline V gives CDR1 MGHDK, CDR2 SYGVNS. After removal of 10 bases from V and 7 bases from J, the junction contained 11 bases not matched to a gene. The CDR3 extends over 13 amino acids.

The rearrangement joins TRBV28 to TRBJ1-5, with a weak D call TRBD1 (6 bases). Trimming took off 2 bases at V and 7 bases at J, with 12 bases between the two ends. Germline-derived CDR1 and CDR2 are MDHEN and SYDVKM. There are 14 residues in the CDR3. CDR3 residues: CASSLGRGRQPQHF. CDR3 DNA sequence: TGTGCCAGCAGTTTAGGCAGGGGACGACAGCCCCAGCATTTT.

The chain employs TRBV18 and TRBJ1-6; TRBD1 aligns across 8 bases. This CDR3 is built from 15 residues. Unmatched junction bases numbered 9, after V lost 3 bases and J lost 11 bases. The germline gives CDR1 KGHSH, CDR2 LQKENI. The CDR3 here is CASSPPTGEVAPLHF. The CDR3 coding sequence is TGTGCCAGCTCACCTCCGACAGGGGAGGTTGCACCCCTCCACTTT.

This clone was detected a few times. The chain links TRBV9 to TRBJ2-2; a possible D gene is TRBD2 (5 bases). V lost 4 bases to trimming and J lost 4 bases, with 11 bases between them. The CDR3 contains 14 residues. Germline values: CDR1 SGDLS, CDR2 YYNGEE. This CDR3 reads CASSTAGGTGELFF. The CDR3, as DNA: TGTGCCAGCAGCACCGCAGGAGGCACCGGGGAGCTGTTTTTT.

This CDR3 reads CASSPGTGGLLNTEAFF. The CDR3 DNA sequence: TGTGCCAGCTCCCCTGGGACAGGGGGCCTATTGAACACTGAAGCTTTCTTT. The chain is built from TRBV18 and TRBJ1-1; 12 bases map to TRBD1. The CDR3 loop spans 17 amino acids. Germline assignment: CDR1 KGHSH and CDR2 LQKENI. With V trimmed by 6 bases and J by 0 bases, 8 bases remained unmatched.

The V and J genes are TRBV5-1 and TRBJ1-2; D might be TRBD1 (5 bases). The ends were cut back, 1 base at V and 4 bases at J, with 14 bases in the middle. Germline V gives CDR1 SGHRS, CDR2 YFSETQ. The CDR3 is 15 amino acids. The CDR3 spells CASSLSSAGGYGYTF. CDR3 sequence (DNA): TGCGCCAGCAGCTTGTCTTCCGCGGGGGGCTATGGCTACACCTTC.

This rearrangement joins TRBV5-8 to TRBJ1-3, with D perhaps matching TRBD1 (5 bases). Germline V gene data show CDR1 as SGHTS and CDR2 as YDEGEE. V was cut by 3 bases and J by 0 bases, with 10 bases left in between. The CDR3 is 15 residues long. The CDR3 sequence is CASSSDSDSGNTIYF. CDR3 coding DNA: TGTGCCAGCAGCTCTGACAGCGACTCTGGAAACACCATATATTTT.

The chain is built from TRBV29-1 and TRBJ1-1, with 9 bases matching TRBD1. The CDR3 is made up of 15 amino acids. The germline V gene encodes CDR1 SQVTM and CDR2 ANQGSEA. V was pared by 6 bases and J by 0 bases, with 8 bases of the junction left unmatched. The DNA of the CDR3 is TGCAGCGTGACGGACAGGGGTGGTATGAACACTGAAGCTTTCTTT. Residues: CSVTDRGGMNTEAFF.

This clone was seen more than once but under ten times. The chain joins TRBV10-1 to TRBJ1-1; 8 nucleotides agree with TRBD1. CDR1 and CDR2 (germline): WNHNN, SYGVQD (reference sequence). The CDR3 spans 16 residues. The V segment lost 0 bases and the J segment 6 bases; nucleotides outside the gene matches: 9. CDR3 residues: CASSESEGRGPAEAFF. The CDR3 region has the DNA TGCGCCAGCAGTGAGTCGGAGGGCAGGGGGCCGGCTGAAGCTTTCTTT.

V usage is TRBV9 and J usage is TRBJ1-5; D is undetermined. Deletions cut 0 bases from V and 3 bases from J, with 13 bases between. This CDR3 is built from 16 residues. From germline, CDR1 is SGDLS and CDR2 YYNGEE. CDR3 DNA sequence: TGTGCCAGCAGCGTAGACTCCCGGGGTGCCAATCAGCCCCAGCATTTT. Its translation is CASSVDSRGANQPQHF.

The chain recombines TRBV4-3 with TRBJ1-2, with D hard to call. Trimming cost V 0 bases and J 0 bases, with 11 bases left between them. The CDR3 is 16 amino acids. The germline V gene encodes CDR1 LGHNA and CDR2 YSLEER. CDR3 sequence (DNA): TGCGCCAGCAGCCAAGATGGAGAAGAATCTAACTATGGCTACACCTTC. Residues: CASSQDGEESNYGYTF.

The chain has TRBV7-6 and TRBJ1-2; the match to TRBD1 covers 7 bases. This CDR3 is built from 14 residues. J gave up 5 bases and V 5 bases, and 8 bases lay outside the gene matches. The germline gives CDR1 SGHVS, CDR2 FNYEAQ. In nucleotides, the CDR3 is TGTGCCAGCAGCGAGGGGACAGTCCCATATGGCTACACCTTC. Its protein is CASSEGTVPYGYTF.

About this clone: Compared with germline, one end of the junction differs, possibly owing to a read error. The chain uses TRBV19 and TRBJ2-4, with D possibly TRBD2 on 6 matching bases. This CDR3 region has 12 residues. Germline assignment: CDR1 LNHDA and CDR2 SQIVND (reference sequence). The CDR3 nucleotides read TGTGCCAGTAGTATAGTGGGGGGACCCAGAGACTTC. It yields the protein CASSIVGGPRDF.

The rearrangement links TRBV5-8 to TRBJ2-4; the match to TRBD2 covers 8 bases. This CDR3 spans 12 amino acids. With 6 bases clipped from V and 12 bases from J, the junction kept 8 bases outside the gene matches. Germline V CDR1 and CDR2: SGHTS, YDEGEE. The CDR3 region is CASTGTSRTQYF. The CDR3, as DNA: TGTGCCAGCACCGGGACTAGTAGGACTCAGTACTTC. Together with reference TRBV5-8 and TRBJ2-4, the CDR3 gives the full variable domain: EAGVTQSPTHLIKTRGQQATLRCSPISGHTSVYWYQQALGLGLQFLLWYDEGEERNRGNFPPRFSGRQFPNYSSELNVNALELEDSALYLCASTGTSRTQYFGAGTRLSVL.

This chain links TRBV6-2 or TRBV6-3 with TRBJ2-6, with 8 bases lining up with TRBD2. Germline trimming cut 5 bases from V and 2 bases from J; bases unmatched to any gene: 8. CDR3 length equals 17 residues. The germline gives CDR1 MNHEY, CDR2 SVGEGT. CDR3 sequence: CASSTNGGGPGANVLTF. DNA of the CDR3: TGTGCCAGCAGTACAAACGGGGGGGGTCCTGGGGCCAACGTCCTGACTTTC.

This clone was detected only a few times. The chain uses TRBV19 and TRBJ1-5; possible D gene TRBD1, 5 bases. Germline V gene lookup returns CDR1 LNHDA and CDR2 SQIVND (reference sequence). V was shortened by 7 bases and J by 5 bases, with 18 bases between the two germline ends. The CDR3 is 15 amino acids. The CDR3 loop is CASKGPAGGYQPQHF. CDR3 bases: TGTGCCAGTAAGGGGCCGGCAGGCGGCTATCAGCCCCAGCATTTT. The full variable domain, its missing parts supplied by reference TRBV19 and TRBJ1-5, is DGGITQSPKYLFRKEGQNVTLSCEQNLNHDAMYWYRQDPGQGLRLIYYSQIVNDFQKGDIAEGYSVSREKKESFPLTVTSAQKNPTAFYLCASKGPAGGYQPQHFGDGTRLSIL.